The next 21 T cell receptor beta chains were all read from a single sample in a study of T cells in Graves' hyperthyroidism and ophthalmopathy. Amplification targeted TCR beta CDR3 regions from RNA transcripts. TCR CDR3 underwent first-round RT-PCR with the HTBI primer set. TCRdb itself ran the multiplex PCR reads through MiXCR, one entry per CDR3 protein. The sample holds 400,000 to 500,000 distinct CDR3 sequences, roughly 15% seen once. Input material: blood. The receptors were sampled from a woman younger than 30 with Graves' hyperthyroidism.

To note about this clonotype: The junction departs from the called germline gene at one end, perhaps through a read error. The V and J genes are TRBV12-3 or TRBV12-4 and TRBJ2-2, with 10 bases fitting TRBD1. The CDR3 spans 15 residues. In DNA form, the CDR3 reads TGTGCCAGCACCCCGGGACAGGGGCACACCGAGGAGCTGTTTTTT. Amino acid sequence: CASTPGQGHTEELFF.

This clonotype came up many times. The gene calls are TRBV7-2 and TRBJ2-1; D uncertain. The germline gives CDR1 SGHTA, CDR2 FQGNSA. The CDR3 is 16 amino acids. V was trimmed by 2 bases and J by 2 bases, leaving 13 bases between them. CDR3 amino acids: CASSLPTTYPYNEQFF. CDR3 sequence (DNA): TGTGCCAGCAGCTTACCAACCACGTACCCCTACAATGAGCAGTTCTTC.

This clonotype was counted many times. The gene calls are TRBV6-1 and TRBJ2-7, with 9 bases identical to TRBD1. V gave up 5 bases and J gave up 6 bases; unmatched junction bases: 14. Per the germline V gene, CDR1 is MNHNS and CDR2 is SASEGT. CDR3 length: 16 amino acids. The CDR3 loop is CASSYSGTGQGIEQYF. CDR3 DNA: TGTGCCAGCAGTTATTCCGGTACGGGACAGGGAATCGAGCAGTACTTC.

The gene calls are TRBV4-2 and TRBJ2-1; 14 nucleotides align to TRBD2. The CDR3 length is 17 residues. Per germline, CDR1 LGHNA and CDR2 YNFKEQ. The junction had 8 bases not matched to a gene; V was cut back by 3 bases and J by 7 bases. In nucleotides, the CDR3 is TGTGCCAGCAGCCAGGGGACTAGCGGGAGTAAGTGGAATGAGCAGTTCTTC. Protein: CASSQGTSGSKWNEQFF.

The chain recombines TRBV4-1 with TRBJ1-1, with D hard to call. The CDR3 runs to 14 residues. Germline values: CDR1 MGHRA, CDR2 YSYEKL. V was pared by 5 bases and J by 1 base, with 11 bases between. The CDR3 reads CASSSDTRNTEAFF. CDR3 in DNA: TGCGCCAGCAGCTCCGACACCCGGAACACTGAAGCTTTCTTT.

This clonotype was counted between two and nine times. The chain links TRBV9 to TRBJ2-1; TRBD1 matches at 9 bases. The CDR3 covers 16 residues. With 3 bases clipped from V and 3 bases from J, the junction kept 7 bases outside the gene matches. CDR1 and CDR2 from the germline V gene are SGDLS and YYNGEE. The CDR3 reads CASSGSGTGRYNEQFF. CDR3 nucleotides: TGTGCCAGCAGCGGTTCCGGGACAGGGCGCTACAATGAGCAGTTCTTC.

This clonotype turned up a few times. The chain couples TRBV27 to TRBJ2-7; D is perhaps TRBD2 (5 bases). Germline V CDR1 and CDR2: MNHEY, SMNVEV (reference sequence). The CDR3 extends over 14 amino acids. Trimming shortened V by 5 bases and J by 3 bases, and 14 bases separated the two germline ends. In nucleotides, the CDR3 is TGTGCCAGCAGTCCAACTAGTCAGGTCTACGAGCAGTACTTC. Its protein is CASSPTSQVYEQYF.

V and J are TRBV15 and TRBJ1-4; TRBD1 matches at 7 bases. The CDR3 totals 16 residues. Germline lookup yields CDR1 LNHNV and CDR2 YYDKDF (reference sequence). With V trimmed by 2 bases and J by 7 bases, 10 bases remained unmatched. The CDR3 nucleotides read TGTGCCACCAGCAGACACCTGACAGGGTTGGGTGAAAAACTGTTTTTT. It yields the protein CATSRHLTGLGEKLFF.

The chain recombines TRBV10-3 with TRBJ1-5; 7 bases match TRBD1. CDR1 is ENHRY, CDR2 SYGVKD, per germline. J lost 5 bases, V lost 6 bases, and 4 bases had no gene match. This CDR3 is built from 13 residues. CDR3 in amino acids: CAIRGTDYQPQHF. CDR3 bases: TGTGCCATCAGGGGGACAGACTATCAGCCCCAGCATTTT.

The chain has TRBV5-1 and TRBJ2-3, with TRBD1 matching over 9 bases. CDR1 and CDR2 (germline): SGHRS, YFSETQ. The CDR3 covers 16 residues. The V gene end was trimmed by 4 bases and the J gene end by 4 bases; junction bases not matched to a gene: 10. The CDR3 DNA follows: TGCGCCAGCAGCAGGGAACAGGGGGCGCGCGCAGATACGCAGTATTTT. Its translation: CASSREQGARADTQYF.

This clonotype occurred many times. V and J are TRBV12-3 or TRBV12-4 and TRBJ1-1; D is ambiguous. This CDR3 is built from 14 residues. Trimming left V 4 bases short and J 1 base short, with 10 bases between. The CDR3 DNA sequence: TGTGCCAGCAGTTCGGACGGATGGAACACTGAAGCTTTCTTT. The encoded protein is CASSSDGWNTEAFF.

The chain uses TRBV4-1 and TRBJ2-4; 7 bases align to TRBD1. CDR3 length equals 16 residues. Germline V CDR1 and CDR2: MGHRA, YSYEKL. Trimming took 4 bases from V and 8 from J; bases not matched to a gene: 14. The CDR3 sequence: CASSPTGQRGFHIQYF. DNA of the CDR3: TGCGCCAGCAGCCCTACGGGACAGAGGGGGTTTCACATTCAGTACTTC.

This clonotype was recorded many times. V and J are TRBV12-3 or TRBV12-4 and TRBJ2-7; 11 positions match TRBD2. This CDR3 has 18 residues. V was pared by 3 bases and J by 5 bases, with 15 bases of the junction left unmatched. The CDR3 DNA follows: TGTGCCAGCAGTTTTGTCCCTAGCGGGAGGCCACTTTTGAACGAGCAGTACTTC. It specifies CASSFVPSGRPLLNEQYF.

This clonotype was observed many times. The chain employs TRBV2 and TRBJ1-4; no clear D gene. The germline gives CDR1 SNHLY, CDR2 FYNNEI. V lost 6 bases and J lost 3, with 17 bases in between. The CDR3 has 16 amino acids. CDR3 nucleotides: TGTGCCAGCAGCGGCTCCGAGTGGTACCCTAATGAAAAACTGTTTTTT. This sequence encodes CASSGSEWYPNEKLFF.

This clonotype was seen repeatedly, ten times or more. The chain uses TRBV20-1 and TRBJ2-1; D unresolved. Trimming removed 3 bases from V and 7 bases from J, with 13 bases in between. The CDR3 has 13 residues. Looked up from germline, CDR1 is DFQATT and CDR2 is SNEGSKA (reference sequence). CDR3: CSASLGLGNEQFF. Here the CDR3 DNA reads TGCAGTGCTAGTCTAGGTCTCGGGAATGAGCAGTTCTTC.

This clonotype was picked up a small number of times. The chain links TRBV15 to TRBJ2-1, with TRBD2 matching 9 bases. Germline trimming cut 1 base from V and 8 bases from J; bases unmatched to any gene: 6. Per the germline V gene, CDR1 is LNHNV and CDR2 is YYDKDF (reference sequence). The CDR3 is made up of 15 amino acids. The CDR3 DNA reads as TGTGCCACCAGCAGAGTCCTAGCGGGGAGGGATGAGCAGTTCTTC. This encodes CATSRVLAGRDEQFF. The full variable domain, in which reference TRBV15 and TRBJ2-1 provide the parts outside the CDR3, is DAMVIQNPRYQVTQFGKPVTLSCSQTLNHNVMYWYQQKSSQAPKLLFHYYDKDFNNEADTPDNFQSRRPNTSFCFLDIRSPGLGDTAMYLCATSRVLAGRDEQFFGPGTRLTVL.

The genes are TRBV20-1 and TRBJ2-7; 11 bases are a match to TRBD2. After removal of 6 bases from V and 2 bases from J, the junction contained 9 bases not matched to a gene. Germline V gene data show CDR1 as DFQATT and CDR2 as SNEGSKA (reference sequence). The CDR3 contains 15 residues. CDR3 nucleotides: TGCAGTGCACTCGGTCTAGCGGGAGGACCCTACGAGCAGTACTTC. The encoded protein is CSALGLAGGPYEQYF.

This chain links TRBV2 with TRBJ2-5; 7 bases agree with TRBD2. In germline, CDR1 is SNHLY, CDR2 FYNNEI. V shed 10 bases, J shed 2 bases, and the junction held 13 bases outside the gene matches. The CDR3 spans 15 residues. CDR3 loop: CATPRGREGQETQYF. The CDR3 region has the DNA TGTGCCACCCCCCGGGGCAGGGAGGGTCAAGAGACCCAGTACTTC. The whole variable domain, remainder taken from reference TRBV2 and TRBJ2-5, is EPEVTQTPSHQVTQMGQEVILRCVPISNHLYFYWYRQILGQKVEFLVSFYNNEISEKSEIFDDQFSVERPDGSNFTLKIRSTKLEDSAMYFCATPRGREGQETQYFGPGTRLLVL.

V usage is TRBV19 and J usage is TRBJ2-7; the D is unclear. V was shortened by 1 base and J by 0 bases, with 7 bases between the two germline ends. This CDR3 contains 14 residues. The germline V gene has CDR1 LNHDA and CDR2 SQIVND (reference sequence). This CDR3 reads CASSIGLDSYEQYF. CDR3 DNA sequence: TGTGCCAGTAGTATAGGGCTCGACTCCTACGAGCAGTACTTC.

The gene calls are TRBV2 and TRBJ2-5, with 10 bases that match TRBD1. Germline loops: CDR1 SNHLY, CDR2 FYNNEI. There are 15 residues in the CDR3. Trimming cost V 2 bases and J 5 bases; bases outside gene matches: 5. CDR3 region: CASSEPKGQGETQYF. The CDR3 nucleotides read TGTGCCAGCAGTGAACCAAAGGGACAGGGGGAGACCCAGTACTTC.

The chain has TRBV11-2 and TRBJ2-7; 11 nucleotides align to TRBD2. Trimming removed 4 bases from V and 1 base from J; junction bases left unmatched: 15. The CDR3 runs 19 residues. Per germline, CDR1 SGHAT and CDR2 FQNNGV. CDR3 sequence (DNA): TGTGCCAGCAGCTCCCCCTTAGTAGCGGGAGGGCCGGGATCCTACGAGCAGTACTTC. Its translation: CASSSPLVAGGPGSYEQYF.